This T cell receptor beta chain comes out of a study of cytomegalovirus exposure and HLA in healthy donors. CDR3 length: 16 residues. V lost 5 bases, J lost 0 bases, and 13 bases lay in between. CDR1 is SGHVS, CDR2 FNYEAQ, per germline. PCR employed 60 Vbeta and 13 Jbeta primers. Assay used: immunoSEQ multiplex PCR; TCRdb lists only in-frame clones, some missing. The data contain roughly 120,000 clones, 78% of them singletons. Sequenced material: PBMCs. This receptor was identified in a man between 35 and 55 years old in good health and CMV-seronegative. The chain recombines TRBV7-6 with TRBJ2-2; D uncertain. The CDR3 is CASSPRSSANTGELFF. The CDR3 DNA reads as TGTGCCAGCAGCCCGCGATCCTCTGCGAACACCGGGGAGCTGTTTTTT.